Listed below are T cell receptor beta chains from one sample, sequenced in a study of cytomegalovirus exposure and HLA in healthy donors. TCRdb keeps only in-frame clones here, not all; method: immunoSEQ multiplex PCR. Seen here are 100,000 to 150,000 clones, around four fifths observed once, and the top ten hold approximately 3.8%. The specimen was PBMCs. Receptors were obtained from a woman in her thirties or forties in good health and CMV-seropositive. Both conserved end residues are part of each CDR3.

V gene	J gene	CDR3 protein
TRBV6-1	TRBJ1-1	CASSEGGSTEAFF
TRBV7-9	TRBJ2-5	CASSPRLAGTQETQYF
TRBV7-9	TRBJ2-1	CASSAGAGSYNEQFF
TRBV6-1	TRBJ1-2	CASSVTNREGVYGYTF
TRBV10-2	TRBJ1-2	CASSESLKGFSNYGYTF
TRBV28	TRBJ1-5	CASSQQGADNQPQHF
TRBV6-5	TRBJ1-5	CASSPGAASNQPQHF
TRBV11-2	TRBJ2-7	CASSLGTSAYEQYF
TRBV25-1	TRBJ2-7	CASNAGSSYEQYF
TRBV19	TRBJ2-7	CASNPGTGHYEQYF
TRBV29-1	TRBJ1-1	CSALQGANTEAFF
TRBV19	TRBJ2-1	CASSIVAGGFYNEQFF
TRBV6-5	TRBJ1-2	CASSHGQYGYTF
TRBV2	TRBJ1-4	CASRDDRGYEKLFF
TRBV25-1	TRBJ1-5	CASSSTGIQPQHF
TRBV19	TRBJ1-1	CASSIYGEGRTEAFF
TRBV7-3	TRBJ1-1	CASSPNGGPAEAFF
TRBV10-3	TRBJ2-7	CAVRTGGAGGSYEQYF
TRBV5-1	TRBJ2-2	CASSPTSGGLTGELFF
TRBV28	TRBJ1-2	CASSPRGCGYTF
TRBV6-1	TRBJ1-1	CASSEGVSLEVFEAFF
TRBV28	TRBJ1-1	CASSLERRGVEAFF
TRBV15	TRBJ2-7	CATSREPSGQGLYEQYF
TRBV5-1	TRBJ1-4	CASSLGQGDEANEKLFF
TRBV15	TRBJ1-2	CATSRDRTGGVGGYTF
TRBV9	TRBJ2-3	CASSVGQRGGLAALTDTQYF
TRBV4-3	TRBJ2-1	CASSHAERAYNEQFF
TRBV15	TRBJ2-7	CATSERDSYEQYF
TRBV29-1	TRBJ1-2	CSAWGGESGYTF
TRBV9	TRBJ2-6	CASTTDSGANVLTF
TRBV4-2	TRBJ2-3	CASSQVGSGRGRDTQYF
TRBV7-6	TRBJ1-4	CASSPGQGAPYEKLFF
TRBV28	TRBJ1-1	CASSLSSMGGAEAFF
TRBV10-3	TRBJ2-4	CAIREGGGENIQYF
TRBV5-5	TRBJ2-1	CASSGSGSGNNEQFF
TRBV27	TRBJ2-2	CASSLGGVRAGELFF
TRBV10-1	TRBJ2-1	CASSVSSGDNEQFF
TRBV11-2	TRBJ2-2	CASSLGLPGELFF
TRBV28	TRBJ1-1	CASSQYRGLTTEAFF
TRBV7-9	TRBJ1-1	CASSLQGPLNTEAFF
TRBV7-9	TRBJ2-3	CASSPGDRGAEDTQYF
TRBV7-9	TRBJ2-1	CASSPPLGDSFNEQFF
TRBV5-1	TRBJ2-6	CASSPDRSVSGANVLTF
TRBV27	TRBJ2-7	CASSTLTGGLSYEQYF
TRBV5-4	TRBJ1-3	CASTEDRGFAGNTIYF
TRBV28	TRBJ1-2	CASSLGGGYTF
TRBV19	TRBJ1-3	CASEKGDSSGNTIYF
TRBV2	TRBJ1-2	CASTPNNSGSYGYTF
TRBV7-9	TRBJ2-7	CASSSPDSRSYEQYF
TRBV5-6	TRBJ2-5	CASSSTRETQYF
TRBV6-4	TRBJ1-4	CASSDSLNDSLNEKLFF